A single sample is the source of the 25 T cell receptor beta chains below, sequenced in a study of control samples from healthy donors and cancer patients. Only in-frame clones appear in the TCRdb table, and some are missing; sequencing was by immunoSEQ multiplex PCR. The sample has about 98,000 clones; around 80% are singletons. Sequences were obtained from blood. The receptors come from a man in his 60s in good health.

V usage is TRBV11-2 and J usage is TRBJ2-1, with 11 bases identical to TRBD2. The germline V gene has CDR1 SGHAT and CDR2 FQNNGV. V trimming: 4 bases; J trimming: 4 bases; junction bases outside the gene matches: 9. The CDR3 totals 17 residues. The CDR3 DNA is TGTGCCAGCAGCTCTAGGGTCGGGACTAGCGGTTACAATGAGCAGTTCTTC. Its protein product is CASSSRVGTSGYNEQFF.

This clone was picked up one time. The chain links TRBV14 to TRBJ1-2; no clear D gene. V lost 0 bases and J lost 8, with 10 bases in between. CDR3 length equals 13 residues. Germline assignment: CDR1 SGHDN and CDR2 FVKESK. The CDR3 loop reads CASSQDRVGGYTF. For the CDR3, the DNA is TGTGCCAGCAGCCAAGATAGGGTGGGAGGCTACACCTTC.

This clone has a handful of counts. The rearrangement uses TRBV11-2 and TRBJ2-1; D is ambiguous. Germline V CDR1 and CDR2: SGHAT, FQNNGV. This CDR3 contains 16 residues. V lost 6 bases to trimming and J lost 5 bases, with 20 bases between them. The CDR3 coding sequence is TGTGCCAGCAGACATATGTCGGGCAGGTCTCACAATGAGCAGTTCTTC. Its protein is CASRHMSGRSHNEQFF.

The CDR3 coding sequence is TGCGCCAGCAGCTTGGTGGTCGGAGAGACCCAGTACTTC. Residues: CASSLVVGETQYF. The chain joins TRBV5-1 to TRBJ2-5; D gene ambiguous. The length of the CDR3 is 13 residues. Germline loops: CDR1 SGHRS, CDR2 YFSETQ. Trimming shortened V by 0 bases and J by 4 bases, and 7 bases separated the two germline ends.

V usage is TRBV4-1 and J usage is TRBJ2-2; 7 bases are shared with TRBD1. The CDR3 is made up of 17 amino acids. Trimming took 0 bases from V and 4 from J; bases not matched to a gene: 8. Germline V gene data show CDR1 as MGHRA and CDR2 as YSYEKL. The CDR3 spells CASSQERYRGSTGELFF. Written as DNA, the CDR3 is TGCGCCAGCAGCCAAGAAAGGTACAGGGGATCCACCGGGGAGCTGTTTTTT.

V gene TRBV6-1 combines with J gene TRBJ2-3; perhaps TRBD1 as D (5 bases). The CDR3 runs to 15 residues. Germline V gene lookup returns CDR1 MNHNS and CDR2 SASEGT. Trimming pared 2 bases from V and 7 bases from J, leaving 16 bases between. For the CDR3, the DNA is TGTGCCAGCAGTGAACAGGGAAAATTAAGAAATACGCAGTATTTT. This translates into CASSEQGKLRNTQYF.

The CDR3 sequence is CASSKFSGNTIYF. The DNA of the CDR3 is TGCGCCAGCAGTAAATTCTCTGGAAACACCATATATTTT. The genes are TRBV10-1 and TRBJ1-3; D is unresolved. This CDR3 region has 13 residues. V lost 5 bases, J lost 0 bases, and 5 bases lay in between. The germline gives CDR1 WNHNN, CDR2 SYGVQD (reference sequence).

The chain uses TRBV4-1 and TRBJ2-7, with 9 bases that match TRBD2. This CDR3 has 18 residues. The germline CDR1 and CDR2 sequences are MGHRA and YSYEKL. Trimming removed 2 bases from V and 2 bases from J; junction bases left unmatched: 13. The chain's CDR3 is CASSQPPFLRGRAYEQYF. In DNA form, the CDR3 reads TGCGCCAGCAGCCAACCCCCTTTTCTTCGCGGGAGGGCCTACGAGCAGTACTTC.

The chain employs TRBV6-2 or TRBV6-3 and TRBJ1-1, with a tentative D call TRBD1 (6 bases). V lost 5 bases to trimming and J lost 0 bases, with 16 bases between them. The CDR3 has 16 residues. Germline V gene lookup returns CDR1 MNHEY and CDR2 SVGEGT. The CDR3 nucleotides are TGTGCCAGCAGTCAGAGACAGGCGAATATGAACACTGAAGCTTTCTTT. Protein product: CASSQRQANMNTEAFF.

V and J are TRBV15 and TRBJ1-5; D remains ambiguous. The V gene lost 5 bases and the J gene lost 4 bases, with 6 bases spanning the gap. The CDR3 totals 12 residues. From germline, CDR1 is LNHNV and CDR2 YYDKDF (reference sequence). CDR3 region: CATSPHNQPQHF. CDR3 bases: TGTGCCACCAGCCCTCATAATCAGCCCCAGCATTTT. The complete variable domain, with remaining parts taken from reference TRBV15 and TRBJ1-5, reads DAMVIQNPRYQVTQFGKPVTLSCSQTLNHNVMYWYQQKSSQAPKLLFHYYDKDFNNEADTPDNFQSRRPNTSFCFLDIRSPGLGDTAMYLCATSPHNQPQHFGDGTRLSIL.

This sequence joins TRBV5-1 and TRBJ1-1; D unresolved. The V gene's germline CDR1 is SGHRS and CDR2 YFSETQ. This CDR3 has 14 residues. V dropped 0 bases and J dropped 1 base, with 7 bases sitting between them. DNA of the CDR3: TGCGCCAGCAGCTTGGCCGCGCGGAACACTGAAGCTTTCTTT. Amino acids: CASSLAARNTEAFF.

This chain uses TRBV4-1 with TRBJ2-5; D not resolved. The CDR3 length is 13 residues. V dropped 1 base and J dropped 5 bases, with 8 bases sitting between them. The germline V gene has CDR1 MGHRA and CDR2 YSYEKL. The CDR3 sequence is CASSQARLETQYF. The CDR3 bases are TGCGCCAGCAGCCAAGCGCGCCTGGAGACCCAGTACTTC.

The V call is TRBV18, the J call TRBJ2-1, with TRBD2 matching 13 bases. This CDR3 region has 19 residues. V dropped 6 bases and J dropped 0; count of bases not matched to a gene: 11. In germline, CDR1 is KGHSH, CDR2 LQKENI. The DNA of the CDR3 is TGTGCCAGCTCGTTGACTAGCGGGGGGCTTTCGAGCTCCTACAATGAGCAGTTCTTC. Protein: CASSLTSGGLSSSYNEQFF.

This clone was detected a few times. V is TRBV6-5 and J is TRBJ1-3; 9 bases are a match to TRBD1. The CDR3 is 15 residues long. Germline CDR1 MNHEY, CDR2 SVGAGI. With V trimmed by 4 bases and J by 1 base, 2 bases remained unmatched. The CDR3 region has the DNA TGTGCCAGCAGTTGGGGACAGGGATCTGGAAACACCATATATTTT. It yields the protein CASSWGQGSGNTIYF.

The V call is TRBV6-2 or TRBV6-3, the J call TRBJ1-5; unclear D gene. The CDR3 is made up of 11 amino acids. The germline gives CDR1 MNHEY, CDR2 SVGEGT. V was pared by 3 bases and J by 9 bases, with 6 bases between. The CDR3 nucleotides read TGTGCCAGCAGTTATATGGGGCCCCAGCATTTT. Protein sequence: CASSYMGPQHF.

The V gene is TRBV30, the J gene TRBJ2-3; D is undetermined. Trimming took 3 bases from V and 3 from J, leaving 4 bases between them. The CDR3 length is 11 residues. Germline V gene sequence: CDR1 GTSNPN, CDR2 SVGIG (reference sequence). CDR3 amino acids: CAWSQTDTQYF. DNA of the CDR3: TGTGCCTGGAGCCAGACAGATACGCAGTATTTT.

CDR3 sequence reads: CAISERTVYNEQFF. CDR3 in DNA: TGTGCCATCAGTGAGAGGACAGTTTACAATGAGCAGTTCTTC. This chain links TRBV10-3 with TRBJ2-1; a possible D gene is TRBD1 (6 bases). Trimming shortened V by 2 bases and J by 4 bases, and 9 bases separated the two germline ends. This CDR3 has 14 residues. Germline assignment: CDR1 ENHRY and CDR2 SYGVKD.

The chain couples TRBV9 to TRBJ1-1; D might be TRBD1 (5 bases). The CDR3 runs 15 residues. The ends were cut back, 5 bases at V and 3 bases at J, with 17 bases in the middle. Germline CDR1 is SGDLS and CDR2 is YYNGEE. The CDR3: CASSNTGLGHTEAFF. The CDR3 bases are TGTGCCAGCAGTAATACGGGACTCGGGCACACTGAAGCTTTCTTT.

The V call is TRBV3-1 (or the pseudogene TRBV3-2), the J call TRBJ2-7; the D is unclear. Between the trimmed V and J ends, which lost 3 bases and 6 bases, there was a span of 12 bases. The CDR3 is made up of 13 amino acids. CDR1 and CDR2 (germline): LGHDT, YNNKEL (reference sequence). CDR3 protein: CASSQISAAEQYF. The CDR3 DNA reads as TGTGCCAGCAGCCAGATTTCGGCAGCCGAGCAGTACTTC.

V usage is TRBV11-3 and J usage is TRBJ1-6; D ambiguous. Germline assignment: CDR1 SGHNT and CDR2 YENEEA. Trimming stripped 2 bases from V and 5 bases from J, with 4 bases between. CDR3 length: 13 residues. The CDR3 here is CASSLTNNSPLHF. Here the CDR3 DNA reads TGTGCCAGCAGCTTAACTAATAATTCACCCCTCCACTTT. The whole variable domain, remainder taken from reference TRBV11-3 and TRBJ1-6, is EAGVVQSPRYKIIEKKQPVAFWCNPISGHNTLYWYLQNLGQGPELLIRYENEEAVDDSQLPKDRFSAERLKGVDSTLKIQPAELGDSAVYLCASSLTNNSPLHFGNGTRLTVT.

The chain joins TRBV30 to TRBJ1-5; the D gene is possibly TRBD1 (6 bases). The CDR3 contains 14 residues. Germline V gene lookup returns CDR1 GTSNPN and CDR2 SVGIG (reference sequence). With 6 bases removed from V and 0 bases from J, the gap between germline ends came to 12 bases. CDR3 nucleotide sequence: TGTGCCTGCCAGGGGCTGGGTAGCAATCAGCCCCAGCATTTT. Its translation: CACQGLGSNQPQHF.

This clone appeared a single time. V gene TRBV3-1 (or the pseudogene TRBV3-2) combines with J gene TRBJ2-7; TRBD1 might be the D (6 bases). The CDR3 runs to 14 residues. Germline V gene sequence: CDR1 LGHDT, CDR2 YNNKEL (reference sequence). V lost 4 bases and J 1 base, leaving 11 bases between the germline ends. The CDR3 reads CASSRQVASYEQYF. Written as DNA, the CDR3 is TGTGCCAGCAGCCGACAGGTAGCTTCCTACGAGCAGTACTTC.

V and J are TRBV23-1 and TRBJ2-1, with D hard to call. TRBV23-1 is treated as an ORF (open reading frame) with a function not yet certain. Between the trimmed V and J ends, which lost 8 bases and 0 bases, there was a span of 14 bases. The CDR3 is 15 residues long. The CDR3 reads CASESVGCSYNEQFF. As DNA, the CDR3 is TGCGCCAGCGAGTCCGTCGGCTGCTCCTACAATGAGCAGTTCTTC.

The CDR3 spells CASSEPRDRGNEQFF. The CDR3 nucleotides read TGTGCCAGCAGTGAGCCCCGGGACAGGGGGAATGAGCAGTTCTTC. The chain has TRBV25-1 and TRBJ2-1; 11 bases align to TRBD1. V shed 3 bases, J shed 7 bases, and the junction held 5 bases outside the gene matches. In germline, CDR1 is MGHDK, CDR2 SYGVNS. The CDR3 covers 15 residues.

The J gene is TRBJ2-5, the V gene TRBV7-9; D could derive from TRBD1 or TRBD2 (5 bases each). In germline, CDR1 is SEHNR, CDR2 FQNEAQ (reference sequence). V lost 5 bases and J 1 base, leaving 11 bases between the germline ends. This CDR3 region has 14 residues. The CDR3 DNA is TGTGCCAGCAGCCTGCCCGGGACCCAAGAGACCCAGTACTTC. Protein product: CASSLPGTQETQYF. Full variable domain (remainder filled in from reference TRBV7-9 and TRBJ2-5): DTGVSQNPRHKITKRGQNVTFRCDPISEHNRLYWYRQTLGQGPEFLTYFQNEAQLEKSRLLSDRFSAERPKGSFSTLEIQRTEQGDSAMYLCASSLPGTQETQYFGPGTRLLVL.